The rows below give T cell receptor beta chains drawn from one sample of a study of T cell repertoires in cytomegalovirus infection. TCRdb re-analysed the reads in MiXCR, keeping a single row per CDR3 protein. The sample lists approximately 290,000 distinct CDR3 sequences; about a quarter were seen once. Sequencing used PBMCs. The receptors originated from a human donor in good health (CMV status not recorded). Some clones in this sample may be carry-over from other donors' samples. Each CDR3 is given without its conserved first and last residue. Each record gives: D gene, V gene, CDR3 protein. D genes are given only for firm matches.

>-|TRBV5-5
ASNPFPRGDKNIQY
>-|TRBV7-9
ASSFTRSGANVLT
>-|TRBV6-2/TRBV6-3
ASRNLASGYEQF
>TRBD1|TRBV20-1
SARDRTGEH
>-|TRBV7-3
ASSRAMNTEAF
>-|TRBV15
ATSGLRGGEKLF
>-|TRBV27
ASSLSSDSGSPLH
>-|TRBV23-1
ASSQSEQGYNEQF
>-|TRBV27
ASSQKHLGLTYYNEQF
>TRBD1|TRBV28
ASSLSGRGSTNEKLF
>-|TRBV5-6
ASSTQNQPQH
>TRBD1|TRBV24-1
ATSDLGQGIPGELF
>TRBD1|TRBV6-6
ASSPLMGQSIVEQY
>-|TRBV12-3/TRBV12-4
ASSLQTNYGYT
>-|TRBV7-2
ASSIDSTSDTQY
>TRBD1|TRBV7-2
ASSRGTGGRTDTQY
>-|TRBV20-1
SVAGLNEQF
>-|TRBV2
ASSERESSYNEQF
>-|TRBV5-6
ASSLVGGDPY
>TRBD2|TRBV10-3
AISTSGGQETQY
>-|TRBV6-5
ASYQGDAYEQY
>TRBD2|TRBV29-1
SVAGIAGSSYNEQF
>TRBD1|TRBV4-1
ASSQAADRVTYEQY
>-|TRBV6-2/TRBV6-3
ASSYSGAASSYNEQF
>-|TRBV5-1
ASSLEAGSYGYT
>TRBD1|TRBV5-7
ASTTTLTGSDTQY
>TRBD2|TRBV4-1
ASSQDAPSGGMGDEQF
>-|TRBV20-1
SASSLVTGGLKRERGEQY
>-|TRBV7-9
ASSPPFLVANEQF
>-|TRBV28
ASSLPGFGNSPLH
>-|TRBV7-2
ASSLAVGLYNEQF
>-|TRBV2
ATGRTDTQY
>-|TRBV7-2
ASSPRNTGELF
>-|TRBV5-1
ASSYDGRPAGETQY
>-|TRBV6-8
ASSYRQGKLGGTEAF
>-|TRBV15
ATSTRRGVDTQY
>-|TRBV7-8
ASSLGRLMSPQF
>-|TRBV5-4
ASSPDSLNNSPLH
>-|TRBV5-1
ASSLGVIAEETQY
>-|TRBV19
ASSFRAEQGAGNTIY
>TRBD1|TRBV28
ASSKPVGQGINQPQH
>TRBD1|TRBV2
ASSEIRGQGNTGELF
>-|TRBV7-2
ASSPDRNQPQH
>-|TRBV7-2
ASSLDSPGELF
>-|TRBV11-1
ASSLTPLGTEAF
>-|TRBV5-1
ASSGGGIRGETQY
>-|TRBV11-1
ASSGLRSRVQDTQY
>-|TRBV7-8
ASSLDRNTGELF
>TRBD2|TRBV24-1
ATGDSGRGTDTQY
>TRBD2|TRBV18
ASSPAGLAGGDEQF
>-|TRBV5-1
ASSLGGFLSYEQY
>-|TRBV20-1
SARDLGEGEKLF
>TRBD2|TRBV29-1
SLSGLAGSTDTQY
>-|TRBV7-2
ASSYRTDSGYT
>-|TRBV12-3/TRBV12-4
ASSLNTMNTEAF